One and the same sample provided the 3 T cell receptor beta chains below, sequenced in a study of cytomegalovirus exposure and HLA in healthy donors. A multiplex PCR was run with 60 Vbeta primers and 13 Jbeta primers. Sequenced by immunoSEQ multiplex PCR; TCRdb stores in-frame clones only, minus some. The sample contains over 100,000 clones, about 60% of which appear only once. Sequenced sample: PBMCs. The receptor set was obtained from a human donor in good health.

The genes are TRBV28 and TRBJ1-5; 7 bases are a match to TRBD1. This CDR3 is built from 14 residues. Germline CDR1 reads MDHEN; CDR2 reads SYDVKM. V shed 10 bases, J shed 6 bases, and the junction held 12 bases outside the gene matches. The chain's CDR3 is CATFTDRDRQPQHF. The CDR3 DNA sequence: TGTGCCACCTTCACTGACAGGGATCGTCAGCCCCAGCATTTT.

The gene calls are TRBV4-1 and TRBJ2-1; D is undetermined. V dropped 0 bases and J dropped 0 bases, with 6 bases sitting between them. There are 15 residues in the CDR3. Germline CDR1 and CDR2: MGHRA and YSYEKL. The chain's CDR3 is CASSQDFISYNEQFF. The CDR3 coding sequence is TGCGCCAGCAGCCAAGATTTCATCTCCTACAATGAGCAGTTCTTC.

This chain connects TRBV25-1 to TRBJ1-2; TRBD1 is a possible D gene (6 bases). The germline CDR1 and CDR2 sequences are MGHDK and SYGVNS. CDR3 length: 14 residues. V was clipped by 2 bases and J by 6 bases, with 13 bases between them. CDR3 amino acids: CASSEQGTLDGYTF. DNA for the CDR3: TGTGCCAGCAGTGAACAGGGGACCCTGGATGGCTACACCTTC.